The rows below give T cell receptor beta chains drawn from one sample of a study of cytomegalovirus exposure and HLA in healthy donors. The protocol was immunoSEQ multiplex PCR, while the TCRdb copy is restricted to in-frame clones and leaves out a portion. The sample shows under 140,000 clones, approximately 79% of them seen only once. The sequencing input was PBMCs. The receptors shown here come from a man aged 30-40 years in good health and CMV-seropositive. Both conserved end residues are part of each CDR3. The D gene is left open where the match is weak. Clone size is not always given. Where it is, it says once, few, many or a class for expanded clones.

clone size: -; J gene: TRBJ1-2; V gene: TRBV5-4; D gene: -; CDR3 protein: CASSPTILGHGYTF; CDR3 DNA: TGTGCCAGCAGCCCCACCATACTCGGTCATGGCTACACCTTC
clone size: -; J gene: TRBJ1-4; V gene: TRBV5-4; D gene: -; CDR3 protein: CASSFRGLTNEKLFF; CDR3 DNA: TGTGCCAGCAGCTTTCGTGGCCTTACTAATGAAAAACTGTTTTTT
clone size: -; J gene: TRBJ2-1; V gene: TRBV7-2; D gene: TRBD2; CDR3 protein: CASSRRGGVGSSYNEQFF; CDR3 DNA: TGTGCCAGCAGCCGGCGGGGGGGTGTGGGAAGCTCCTACAATGAGCAGTTCTTC
clone size: -; J gene: TRBJ1-4; V gene: TRBV7-6; D gene: TRBD1; CDR3 protein: CASSPTGGTHEKLFF; CDR3 DNA: TGTGCCAGCAGCCCTACAGGGGGGACCCACGAAAAACTGTTTTTT
clone size: -; J gene: TRBJ2-2; V gene: TRBV9; D gene: TRBD2; CDR3 protein: CASTVRAGANTGELFF; CDR3 DNA: TGTGCCAGCACCGTACGAGCGGGGGCGAACACCGGGGAGCTGTTTTTT
clone size: -; J gene: TRBJ1-2; V gene: TRBV7-8; D gene: -; CDR3 protein: CASSLAGGGNYGYTF; CDR3 DNA: TGTGCCAGCAGCTTAGCGGGGGGGGGTAACTATGGCTACACCTTC
clone size: once; J gene: TRBJ2-2; V gene: TRBV9; D gene: TRBD1; CDR3 protein: CASSVWGRGRGTGELFF; CDR3 DNA: TGTGCCAGCAGCGTATGGGGTAGGGGGCGCGGTACCGGGGAGCTGTTTTTT
clone size: -; J gene: TRBJ2-7; V gene: TRBV9; D gene: TRBD2; CDR3 protein: CASSAPKSGGSPLEQYF; CDR3 DNA: TGTGCCAGCAGCGCCCCGAAGAGCGGGGGTTCACCGTTGGAGCAGTACTTC
clone size: -; J gene: TRBJ2-7; V gene: TRBV19; D gene: -; CDR3 protein: CASTAGLPGEAYEQYF; CDR3 DNA: TGTGCCAGTACCGCGGGACTTCCTGGAGAAGCCTACGAGCAGTACTTC
clone size: -; J gene: TRBJ2-3; V gene: TRBV7-2; D gene: TRBD2; CDR3 protein: CASSLVSSGGALDTQYF; CDR3 DNA: TGTGCCAGCAGCTTAGTATCTAGCGGGGGGGCCTTGGATACGCAGTATTTT
clone size: -; J gene: TRBJ1-2; V gene: TRBV5-6; D gene: TRBD1; CDR3 protein: CASSIPIRGTGIRGYTF; CDR3 DNA: TGTGCCAGCAGCATCCCCATTAGGGGGACAGGGATCCGTGGCTACACCTTC
clone size: -; J gene: TRBJ2-5; V gene: TRBV7-9; D gene: -; CDR3 protein: CSSSFSRGETQYF; CDR3 DNA: TGTTCCAGCAGCTTCTCCAGGGGAGAGACCCAGTACTTC
clone size: -; J gene: TRBJ1-3; V gene: TRBV11-3; D gene: -; CDR3 protein: CASSLGDFNSGNTIYF; CDR3 DNA: TGTGCCAGCAGCTTAGGGGACTTCAACTCTGGAAACACCATATATTTT
clone size: -; J gene: TRBJ2-3; V gene: TRBV19; D gene: TRBD1; CDR3 protein: CASSISSGQGSDTQYF; CDR3 DNA: TGTGCCAGTAGTATATCCTCCGGACAGGGGTCAGATACGCAGTATTTT
clone size: few; J gene: TRBJ2-7; V gene: TRBV18; D gene: TRBD2; CDR3 protein: CASSQGTSGEGEQYF; CDR3 DNA: TGTGCCAGCTCACAAGGGACTAGCGGGGAAGGTGAGCAGTACTTC
clone size: -; J gene: TRBJ2-5; V gene: TRBV5-6; D gene: -; CDR3 protein: CASSLVGLETQYF; CDR3 DNA: TGTGCCAGCAGCTTGGTGGGCTTAGAGACCCAGTACTTC
clone size: -; J gene: TRBJ1-2; V gene: TRBV7-9; D gene: -; CDR3 protein: CASSPGSYGYTF; CDR3 DNA: TGTGCCAGCAGCCCGGGGAGCTATGGCTACACCTTC
clone size: -; J gene: TRBJ2-1; V gene: TRBV7-9; D gene: TRBD2; CDR3 protein: CASSRFAGGDRNYNEQFF; CDR3 DNA: TGTGCCAGCAGCAGATTTGCGGGGGGCGACCGGAACTACAATGAGCAGTTCTTC
clone size: -; J gene: TRBJ2-3; V gene: TRBV5-6; D gene: TRBD2; CDR3 protein: CASSREGGAPDTQYF; CDR3 DNA: TGTGCCAGCAGTCGGGAGGGGGGGGCCCCGGATACGCAGTATTTT
clone size: few; J gene: TRBJ1-4; V gene: TRBV4-3; D gene: -; CDR3 protein: CASSQSGGGEKLFF; CDR3 DNA: TGCGCCAGCAGCCAATCGGGGGGTGGTGAAAAACTGTTTTTT
clone size: few; J gene: TRBJ1-4; V gene: TRBV18; D gene: TRBD1; CDR3 protein: CASSPTGGEANEKLFF; CDR3 DNA: TGTGCCAGCTCACCGACAGGGGGTGAAGCTAATGAAAAACTGTTTTTT
clone size: -; J gene: TRBJ1-2; V gene: TRBV6-6; D gene: -; CDR3 protein: CASSYQDGYTF; CDR3 DNA: TGTGCCAGCAGTTACCAGGATGGCTACACCTTC
clone size: -; J gene: TRBJ2-3; V gene: TRBV15; D gene: TRBD2; CDR3 protein: CATSSFREGDTQYF; CDR3 DNA: TGTGCCACCAGCAGTTTTCGGGAGGGAGATACGCAGTATTTT
clone size: -; J gene: TRBJ2-1; V gene: TRBV7-8; D gene: TRBD2; CDR3 protein: CASSLVAASGGSSYNEQFF; CDR3 DNA: TGTGCCAGCAGCTTAGTGGCGGCTAGCGGGGGGAGCTCCTACAATGAGCAGTTCTTC
clone size: -; J gene: TRBJ2-3; V gene: TRBV9; D gene: TRBD2; CDR3 protein: CASSLSTSGSTDTQYF; CDR3 DNA: TGTGCCAGCAGCCTTAGTACTAGCGGAAGCACAGATACGCAGTATTTT
clone size: few; J gene: TRBJ2-5; V gene: TRBV5-6; D gene: TRBD2; CDR3 protein: CASSVGPDWTSGGLETQYF; CDR3 DNA: TGTGCCAGCAGCGTGGGGCCTGATTGGACTAGCGGGGGTCTTGAGACCCAGTACTTC
clone size: -; J gene: TRBJ2-7; V gene: TRBV6-5; D gene: TRBD1; CDR3 protein: CASSRQGGSYEQYF; CDR3 DNA: TGTGCCAGCAGCCGACAGGGGGGATCCTACGAGCAGTACTTC
clone size: few; J gene: TRBJ1-5; V gene: TRBV4-2; D gene: -; CDR3 protein: CASSQVEVPGSGQPQHF; CDR3 DNA: TGTGCCAGCAGCCAAGTGGAGGTTCCTGGGTCGGGTCAGCCCCAGCATTTT
clone size: -; J gene: TRBJ1-5; V gene: TRBV7-8; D gene: -; CDR3 protein: CASSQVGGRQPQHF; CDR3 DNA: TGTGCCAGCAGCCAGGTCGGGGGTCGGCAGCCCCAGCATTTT
clone size: -; J gene: TRBJ1-5; V gene: TRBV4-1; D gene: TRBD1; CDR3 protein: CASSQGRQGPVDQPQHF; CDR3 DNA: TGCGCCAGCAGCCAAGGTCGACAGGGTCCCGTCGATCAGCCCCAGCATTTT
clone size: -; J gene: TRBJ2-1; V gene: TRBV9; D gene: TRBD2; CDR3 protein: CASSISGGSANEQFF; CDR3 DNA: TGTGCCAGCAGCATTAGCGGGGGCTCCGCGAATGAGCAGTTCTTC
clone size: few; J gene: TRBJ1-1; V gene: TRBV6-6; D gene: -; CDR3 protein: CASSYSTPEAFF; CDR3 DNA: TGTGCCAGCAGTTATTCTACTCCCGAAGCTTTCTTT
clone size: -; J gene: TRBJ2-5; V gene: TRBV18; D gene: -; CDR3 protein: CASSEADLQETQYF; CDR3 DNA: TGTGCCAGCTCAGAAGCGGACCTCCAAGAGACCCAGTACTTC
clone size: few; J gene: TRBJ1-1; V gene: TRBV6-1; D gene: TRBD1; CDR3 protein: CASNRQGRTEAFF; CDR3 DNA: TGTGCCAGCAACAGACAGGGTCGGACTGAAGCTTTCTTT
clone size: once; J gene: TRBJ2-3; V gene: TRBV7-9; D gene: -; CDR3 protein: CASTPWTSRSTDTQYF; CDR3 DNA: TGTGCCAGCACCCCGTGGACATCCCGTAGCACAGATACGCAGTATTTT
clone size: -; J gene: TRBJ1-1; V gene: TRBV19; D gene: -; CDR3 protein: CASSSKIGAGTEAFF; CDR3 DNA: TGTGCCAGTAGTTCTAAGATAGGGGCGGGGACTGAAGCTTTCTTT
clone size: -; J gene: TRBJ2-6; V gene: TRBV4-1; D gene: TRBD2; CDR3 protein: CASSQIHFPFLAGRSGANVLTF; CDR3 DNA: TGCGCCAGCAGCCAGATCCACTTCCCCTTTCTAGCGGGGCGGTCTGGGGCCAACGTCCTGACTTTC
clone size: -; J gene: TRBJ2-3; V gene: TRBV7-9; D gene: TRBD2; CDR3 protein: CASSPGLAGGLGTDTQYF; CDR3 DNA: TGTGCCAGCAGCCCGGGACTAGCGGGGGGGCTCGGGACAGATACGCAGTATTTT
clone size: -; J gene: TRBJ1-2; V gene: TRBV5-5; D gene: -; CDR3 protein: CASSLSFGYTF; CDR3 DNA: TGTGCCAGCAGCTTGTCTTTCGGCTACACCTTC
clone size: once; J gene: TRBJ2-3; V gene: TRBV5-4; D gene: TRBD1; CDR3 protein: CASSLKGAIDTQYF; CDR3 DNA: TGTGCCAGCAGCTTGAAGGGGGCAATAGATACGCAGTATTTT
clone size: -; J gene: TRBJ2-1; V gene: TRBV2; D gene: TRBD2; CDR3 protein: CAITRTSNEQFF; CDR3 DNA: TGTGCCATCACGAGGACTAGCAATGAGCAGTTCTTC
clone size: -; J gene: TRBJ2-7; V gene: TRBV11-2; D gene: -; CDR3 protein: CASSLVNRVYEQYF; CDR3 DNA: TGTGCCAGCAGCTTAGTCAACAGGGTCTACGAGCAGTACTTC
clone size: -; J gene: TRBJ2-7; V gene: TRBV7-9; D gene: -; CDR3 protein: CSSSPRDYEQYF; CDR3 DNA: TGTTCCAGCAGCCCCAGGGACTACGAGCAGTACTTC
clone size: few; J gene: TRBJ2-1; V gene: TRBV19; D gene: -; CDR3 protein: CASSIGGSGEQFF; CDR3 DNA: TGTGCCAGTAGTATTGGGGGGTCGGGTGAGCAGTTCTTC